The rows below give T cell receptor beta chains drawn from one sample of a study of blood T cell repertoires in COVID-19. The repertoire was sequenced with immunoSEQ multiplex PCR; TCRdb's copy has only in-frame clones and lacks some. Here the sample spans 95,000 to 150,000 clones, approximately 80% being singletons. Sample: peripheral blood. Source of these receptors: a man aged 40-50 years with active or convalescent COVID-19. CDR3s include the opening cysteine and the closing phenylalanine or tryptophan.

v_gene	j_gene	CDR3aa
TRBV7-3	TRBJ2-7	CASSLLPGQAINEQYF
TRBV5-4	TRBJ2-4	CASSSTGLNIQYF
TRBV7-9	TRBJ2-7	CASSLPTGAPHNEQYF
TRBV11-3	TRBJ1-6	CASSLHRGHSPLHF
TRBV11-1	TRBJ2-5	CASSPGAGVGETQYF
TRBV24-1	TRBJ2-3	CATSDLPSEGAGDTQYF
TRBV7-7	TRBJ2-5	CASSLGPTAGETQYF
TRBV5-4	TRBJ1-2	CASSAGSRYNYGYTF
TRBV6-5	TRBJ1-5	CASSSGGQPQHF
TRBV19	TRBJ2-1	CASSIGTSGNEQFF
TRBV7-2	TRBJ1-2	CASSLLVSSEGGYTF
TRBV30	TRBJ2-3	CAWTSDTQYF
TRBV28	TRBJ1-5	CASSLPPGDQPQHF
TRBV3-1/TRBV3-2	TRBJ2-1	CASSGAVEQFF
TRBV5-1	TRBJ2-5	CASSLGPGGETQYF
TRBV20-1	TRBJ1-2	CSAYQNYGYTF
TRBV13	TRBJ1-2	CASSLGQNYGYTF
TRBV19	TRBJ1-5	CASSTTGWNQPQHF
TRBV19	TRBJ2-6	CASSGRGSVKPKGTSGANVLTF
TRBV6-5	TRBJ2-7	CASSSPLAGGPKEQYF
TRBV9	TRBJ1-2	CASSNGGGYGYTF
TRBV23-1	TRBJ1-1	CASSPQKSGHTEAFF
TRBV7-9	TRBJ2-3	CASSPRTSGGPTDTQYF
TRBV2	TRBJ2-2	CASNQQDTNTGELFF
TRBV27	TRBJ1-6	CASSSDYDIAPLHF
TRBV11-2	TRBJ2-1	CASSSTPRSGNEQFF
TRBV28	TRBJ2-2	CASRQTGVNTGELFF
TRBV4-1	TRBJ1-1	CASSQGQKKGYTEAFF
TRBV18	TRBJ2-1	CASSPLAGEQFF
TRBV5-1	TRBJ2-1	CASSLMTGINNEQFF
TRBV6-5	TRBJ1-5	CASSYSNRGQPQHF
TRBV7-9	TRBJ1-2	CASSATQGADGYTF
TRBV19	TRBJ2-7	CASSITTSSIYEQYF
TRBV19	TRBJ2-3	CASSIGTGSTDTQYF
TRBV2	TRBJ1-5	CASSGDSDSYQPQHF
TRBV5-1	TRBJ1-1	CASTPAPGDTEAFF
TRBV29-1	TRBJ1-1	CSGRRDMNTEAFF
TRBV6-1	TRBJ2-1	CASSELAGVYNEQFF
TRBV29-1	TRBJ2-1	CSVVGQGVLQFF
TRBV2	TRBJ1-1	CASRPQGPGTEAFF
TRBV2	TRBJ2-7	CASALQGEQYF
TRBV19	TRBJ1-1	CASSLYNSGTEAFF
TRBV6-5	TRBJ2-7	CASRDSSTYEQYF
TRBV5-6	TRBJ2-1	CASSSATVDSYNEQFF
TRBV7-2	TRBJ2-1	CASSLSGGAEYNEQFF